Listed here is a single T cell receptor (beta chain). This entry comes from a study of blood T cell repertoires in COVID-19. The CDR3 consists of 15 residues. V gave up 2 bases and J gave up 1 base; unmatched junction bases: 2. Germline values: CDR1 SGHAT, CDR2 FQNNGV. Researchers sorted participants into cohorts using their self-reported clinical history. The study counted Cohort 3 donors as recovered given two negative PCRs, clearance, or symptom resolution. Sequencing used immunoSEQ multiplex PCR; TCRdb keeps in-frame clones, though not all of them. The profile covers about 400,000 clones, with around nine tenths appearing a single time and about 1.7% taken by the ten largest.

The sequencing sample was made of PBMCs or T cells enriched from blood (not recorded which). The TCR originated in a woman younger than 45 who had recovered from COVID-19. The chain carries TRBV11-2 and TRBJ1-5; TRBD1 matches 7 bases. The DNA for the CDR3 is TGTGCCAGCAGCTTAAGGGGGCTGAGCAATCAGCCCCAGCATTTT. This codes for CASSLRGLSNQPQHF.